This T cell receptor beta chain was documented in a study of type 1 regulatory T cells. Study-level information: T-allo10 is a Tr1-enriched, alloantigen-specific CD4 T cell product made in vitro.

Regarding this clonotype: Its matching antigen is unknown.

TCRdb re-analysed the reads in MiXCR, keeping a single row per CDR3 protein. The sample carries 60,000 to 70,000 distinct CDR3 sequences, around 60% recorded once. Germline V gene data show CDR1 as LGHNA and CDR2 as YNFKEQ. The CDR3 length is 17 residues. The trim removed 1 base at V and 7 bases at J, leaving 9 bases unmatched. T-allo10 cells from the graft donor were described as anergic, host-alloantigen-specific, and alloantigen-specific suppressors. The TCR sequence derives from a human donor in good health. The gene calls are TRBV4-2 and TRBJ1-6, with 8 bases that match TRBD1. Sequencing input: cultured T cells, either the whole culture or a sorted T cell fraction (not recorded which). Subset defined: Tr1-enriched cell product generated in vitro against host alloantigens. The CDR3 DNA reads as TGTGCCAGCAGCCAAGCCAACAGGGGGGCAGGGAATTCACCCCTCCACTTT. Protein product: CASSQANRGAGNSPLHF.